These 3 T cell receptor beta chains originate from one sample sequenced in a study of low-dose radiotherapy and immunotherapy resistance in tumors. TRAV- and TRBV-specific primers, spanning alpha and beta chains, primed first-strand cDNA. TCR amplification used about 20 PCR cycles, a constant-region primer and a V-primer adapter. TCRdb used MiXCR to reprocess the reads, holding one entry per CDR3 protein. The table includes tens of thousands of distinct CDR3 sequences, about a third detected once. The time point was: before trial treatment. This sample comprised PBMCs, obtained before treatment. These receptors were collected from a male donor with gallbladder cancer.

This clonotype qualifies as medium-sized. This chain joins TRBV28 and TRBJ1-2; D gene ambiguous. Trimming removed 7 bases from V and 5 bases from J, with 11 bases in between. Germline-derived CDR1 and CDR2 are MDHEN and SYDVKM. The length of the CDR3 is 12 residues. CDR3 residues: CASTPMGYGYTF. The CDR3 DNA reads TGTGCCAGCACCCCGATGGGATATGGCTACACCTTC.

The chain joins TRBV29-1 to TRBJ1-5; D perhaps matches TRBD1 (5 bases). V was cut by 4 bases and J by 3 bases, with 10 bases left in between. The CDR3 contains 13 residues. Per the germline V gene, CDR1 is SQVTM and CDR2 is ANQGSEA. CDR3 amino acids: CSVAGAPNQPQHF. The CDR3 DNA sequence: TGCAGCGTTGCCGGGGCGCCCAATCAGCCCCAGCATTTT.

The table lists this clonotype with many counts. The V call is TRBV2, the J call TRBJ2-1; 11 bases fit TRBD2. V shed 7 bases, J shed 3 bases, and the junction held 5 bases outside the gene matches. Per germline, CDR1 SNHLY and CDR2 FYNNEI. CDR3 length: 15 amino acids. The CDR3 DNA reads as TGTGCCAGCAACCCGGGGACTAGCGGCTACAATGAGCAGTTCTTC. Its translation is CASNPGTSGYNEQFF.